Listed below are T cell receptor beta chains from one sample, sequenced in a study of T-cell reconstitution after alpha-beta-depleted transplantation in children. TCRdb independently ran MiXCR on the PCR reads; one entry per CDR3 protein. The table lists about 580,000 distinct CDR3 sequences, roughly 23% of them singletons. This specimen consisted of PBMCs, mostly from graft donor cells, obtained 360 days after TCRalphabeta/CD19-depleted stem cell transplant. The receptor source for this set is a boy under two years old who had a stem cell transplant for acute myeloid leukemia, so the T cells may come from the graft donor. Both conserved end residues are part of each CDR3. The order of the fields is V gene, clone size, D gene, CDR3 length, J gene, CDR3 DNA, CDR3 protein. The D gene is left open where the match is weak. The size of a clone is reported for some rows only, either as once, few or many, or as a class for expanded clones.

TRBV18	once	NA	15	TRBJ2-3	TGTGCCAGCTCACTCCTTGGATCCGGAAGGGCCCTCCTAGGGTTT	CASSLLGSGRALLGF
TRBV29-1	NA	NA	12	TRBJ1-4	TGCAGCGCCGGAGACAGACATGAAAAACTGTTTTTT	CSAGDRHEKLFF
TRBV5-1	few	NA	16	TRBJ2-1	TGCGCCAGCAGGGGAAACGGTACCAGGGGAAGGAATGAGCAGTTCTTC	CASRGNGTRGRNEQFF
TRBV20-1	NA	TRBD1	15	TRBJ1-1	TGCAGTGCTAGAGGAGAGACAGGGGCCAACACTGAAGCTTTCTTT	CSARGETGANTEAFF
TRBV20-1	NA	TRBD1	14	TRBJ2-5	TGCAGTGCCACGCACGGGACAGGGTGGGAGACCCAGTACTTC	CSATHGTGWETQYF
TRBV3-1	few	NA	16	TRBJ2-4	TGTGCCAGCAGCCAATATTCCCCTCGACAGAAAAACATTCAGTACTTC	CASSQYSPRQKNIQYF
TRBV4-1	NA	TRBD1	15	TRBJ1-1	TGCGCCAGCAGCCAGATAACCCGACAGGGCGGCGAAGCTTTCTTT	CASSQITRQGGEAFF
TRBV4-3	few	NA	16	TRBJ2-3	TGCGCCAGCAGCCACGCTTACCGGGAATCTGCAGATACGCAGTATTTT	CASSHAYRESADTQYF
TRBV12-3/TRBV12-4	NA	NA	13	TRBJ1-1	TGTGCCAGCAGGCCCGAGCCGGACCCCGAAGCTTTCTTT	CASRPEPDPEAFF
TRBV24-1	few	TRBD2	13	TRBJ2-1	TGTGCCACCAGGCGGGGGGCCGGCAATGAGCAGTTCTTC	CATRRGAGNEQFF
TRBV5-1	NA	NA	15	TRBJ2-3	TGCGCCAGCAGCTTGGGGGCAGGGGTGTCAGATACGCAGTATTTT	CASSLGAGVSDTQYF
TRBV6-2/TRBV6-3	NA	TRBD2	16	TRBJ2-7	TGTGCCAGCACCGGACTAGCGGGTCTCCCCTCCTACGAGCAGTACTTC	CASTGLAGLPSYEQYF
TRBV5-1	many	NA	13	TRBJ2-2	TGCGCCAGCAGCTTGGACGTCACCGGGGAGCTGTTTTTT	CASSLDVTGELFF
TRBV10-2	NA	TRBD2	17	TRBJ2-6	TGCGCCAGCTGCCTGACTAGCGGGGGTGCAGGGGCCAACGTCCTGACTTTC	CASCLTSGGAGANVLTF
TRBV5-1	once	NA	15	TRBJ1-1	TGCGCCAGCAGCTTCAAGGATGCCGTGAACACTGAAGCTTTCTTT	CASSFKDAVNTEAFF
TRBV9	NA	NA	15	TRBJ2-1	TGTGCCAGCAGCGTAGGGGTAGGGTCTCTAGGCGAGCAGTTCTTC	CASSVGVGSLGEQFF
TRBV28	NA	NA	12	TRBJ2-5	TGTGCCAGCAGTGACCCGGAGGAGACCCAGTACTTC	CASSDPEETQYF
TRBV7-8	NA	NA	16	TRBJ2-4	TGTGCCAGCAGCCGGCCAGGGAGTGGGGGCAAAAACATTCAGTACTTC	CASSRPGSGGKNIQYF
TRBV20-1	many	NA	15	TRBJ1-3	TGCAGTGCTAGGGGCTACAGGGACTCTGGAAACACCATATATTTT	CSARGYRDSGNTIYF